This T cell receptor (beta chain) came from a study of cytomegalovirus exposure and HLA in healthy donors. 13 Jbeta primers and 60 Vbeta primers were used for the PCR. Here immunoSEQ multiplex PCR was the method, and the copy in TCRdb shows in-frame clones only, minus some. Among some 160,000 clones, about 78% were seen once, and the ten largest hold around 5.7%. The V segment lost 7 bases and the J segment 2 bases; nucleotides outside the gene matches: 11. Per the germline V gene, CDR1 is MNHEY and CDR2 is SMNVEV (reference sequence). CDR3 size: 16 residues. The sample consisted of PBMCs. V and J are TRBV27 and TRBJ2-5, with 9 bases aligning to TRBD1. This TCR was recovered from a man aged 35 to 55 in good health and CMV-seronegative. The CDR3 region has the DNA TGTGCCAGCACATCGGGGGGACAGGGCCTTCAAGAGACCCAGTACTTC. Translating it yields CASTSGGQGLQETQYF.